Below are 24 T cell receptor beta chains sequenced from a single sample in a study of T cell responses to AZD1222 COVID-19 vaccine (dated by TCRdb to the early 2020s). The time point label for this specimen denotes: about 28 days (+/-7) after the second vaccine dose. The label giving this sample's treatment or condition can be read as: meningococcal conjugate vaccine given as trial control. Libraries came from the immunoSEQ multiplex PCR assay. TCRdb retrieved this table from immuneACCESS and kept in-frame rearrangements only. Not all clones are present; in checked studies, unresolved V genes account for under half, and no reason is known for the remainder. The sample has 140,000 or so clones on record, roughly 89% of them singletons. The top ten constitute 7.5% of the sample. Material: peripheral blood, obtained 28 days after the second dose of the MenACWY control vaccine. Receptor source: an adult who received the MenACWY meningococcal vaccine as a control.

The V call is TRBV11-2, the J call TRBJ2-1; D gene unclear. V was clipped by 5 bases and J by 0 bases, with 11 bases between them. This CDR3 comprises 15 residues. CDR1 SGHAT and CDR2 FQNNGV come from the germline V gene. CDR3 bases: TGTGCCAGCAGCCGATTGGGTAGCTCCTACAATGAGCAGTTCTTC. It yields the protein CASSRLGSSYNEQFF. Full variable domain (outside the CDR3, taken from reference TRBV11-2 and TRBJ2-1): EAGVAQSPRYKIIEKRQSVAFWCNPISGHATLYWYQQILGQGPKLLIQFQNNGVVDDSQLPKDRFSAERLKGVDSTLKIQPAKLEDSAVYLCASSRLGSSYNEQFFGPGTRLTVL.

The rearrangement links TRBV11-2 to TRBJ2-7, with 11 bases lining up with TRBD1. The CDR3 totals 15 residues. Germline-derived CDR1 and CDR2 are SGHAT and FQNNGV. V lost 3 bases to trimming and J lost 3 bases; unmatched junction nucleotides: 4. CDR3 nucleotide sequence: TGTGCCAGCAGCTTCGGACAGGGGGCATTCTACGAGCAGTACTTC. This gives the protein CASSFGQGAFYEQYF.

J is TRBJ2-5 and V is TRBV21-1; the table's D call TRBD2 went unverified against the DNA. TRBV21-1 is deemed a pseudogene. The CDR3 has 16 amino acids. Written as DNA, the CDR3 is TGTGCCAGCAGGTCTGGAACTAGCGGGAGCCAAGAGACCCAGTACTTC. Protein: CASRSGTSGSQETQYF.

The chain links TRBV3-1 (or the pseudogene TRBV3-2) to TRBJ2-2, with a tentative D call TRBD2 (6 bases). This CDR3 comprises 17 residues. Trimming pared 3 bases from V and 6 bases from J, leaving 20 bases between. CDR1 is LGHDT and CDR2 is YNNKEL in the germline V gene (reference sequence). The CDR3 sequence is CASSHSRDSLTAGELFF. The DNA of the CDR3 is TGTGCCAGCAGCCATTCCAGGGACTCTCTCACCGCCGGGGAGCTGTTTTTT.

The gene calls are TRBV3-1 (or the pseudogene TRBV3-2) and TRBJ2-7; 7 nucleotides match TRBD2. Germline CDR1 reads LGHDT; CDR2 reads YNNKEL (reference sequence). V was pared by 4 bases and J by 4 bases, with 10 bases of the junction left unmatched. The CDR3 has 15 amino acids. Here the CDR3 reads CASSPLGRAWYEQYF. In nucleotides, the CDR3 is TGTGCCAGCAGCCCTTTGGGGAGGGCCTGGTACGAGCAGTACTTC.

The rearrangement links TRBV7-8 to TRBJ2-7; possible D gene TRBD2, 6 bases. The V gene lost 5 bases and the J gene lost 6 bases, with 14 bases spanning the gap. Germline V gene data show CDR1 as SGHVS and CDR2 as FQNEAQ. The CDR3 is 13 residues long. The CDR3 DNA reads as TGTGCCAGCAGCCAGATACTAGCTGGCGAGCAGTACTTC. Amino acid sequence: CASSQILAGEQYF.

This clone was observed a single time. The rearrangement links TRBV6-4 to TRBJ1-3; 11 nucleotides agree with TRBD1. The V and J ends lost 7 bases and 0 bases, in that order; junction bases with no gene match: 8. Germline assignment: CDR1 MRHNA and CDR2 SNTAGT. CDR3 size: 17 residues. CDR3 DNA sequence: TGTGCCAGCATCACAGGACAGGGGGCCGACTCTGGAAACACCATATATTTT. It specifies CASITGQGADSGNTIYF.

This chain links TRBV12-5 with TRBJ1-2; 9 positions agree with TRBD1. From germline, CDR1 is LGHNT and CDR2 FRNRAP. This CDR3 has 14 amino acids. The V gene end was trimmed by 0 bases and the J gene end by 6 bases; junction bases not matched to a gene: 2. CDR3 sequence reads: CASGLVRTGDGYTF. As DNA, the CDR3 is TGTGCTAGTGGTTTGGTAAGGACAGGGGATGGCTACACCTTC.

This clone has a single count. This CDR3 is CASSGQRYEQYF. CDR3 nucleotides: TGTGCCAGCAGCGGGCAGCGTTACGAGCAGTACTTC. The V gene is TRBV3-1 (or the pseudogene TRBV3-2), the J gene TRBJ2-7; D remains ambiguous. V was cut by 5 bases and J by 4 bases, with 9 bases left in between. This CDR3 is 12 amino acids long. Per germline, CDR1 LGHDT and CDR2 YNNKEL (reference sequence).

The gene calls are TRBV4-3 and TRBJ2-1; TRBD2 aligns across 7 bases. CDR1 LGHNA and CDR2 YSLEER come from the germline V gene. V was clipped by 1 base and J by 3 bases; unmatched bases: 9. This CDR3 region has 17 residues. CDR3: CASSQVPYRGDYNEQFF. CDR3 DNA: TGCGCCAGCAGCCAAGTACCTTATCGGGGGGACTACAATGAGCAGTTCTTC.

V and J are TRBV5-4 and TRBJ1-1, with 11 bases matching TRBD1. The CDR3 consists of 17 residues. Germline V CDR1 and CDR2: SGHNT, YYREEE (reference sequence). J gave up 4 bases and V 1 base, and 9 bases lay outside the gene matches. The CDR3 sequence is CASSLIGQGAVGTEAFF. The CDR3 coding sequence is TGTGCCAGCAGCTTGATTGGACAGGGGGCGGTTGGCACTGAAGCTTTCTTT.

The chain recombines TRBV19 with TRBJ1-5, with D unclear. Trimming removed 2 bases at V and 7 bases at J, with 9 bases between. Germline assignment: CDR1 LNHDA and CDR2 SQIVND (reference sequence). The CDR3 is 13 residues long. The CDR3 is CASSIHGTQPQHF. Here the CDR3 DNA reads TGTGCCAGTAGTATACACGGAACCCAGCCCCAGCATTTT. Variable domain in full (rest from reference TRBV19 and TRBJ1-5): DGGITQSPKYLFRKEGQNVTLSCEQNLNHDAMYWYRQDPGQGLRLIYYSQIVNDFQKGDIAEGYSVSREKKESFPLTVTSAQKNPTAFYLCASSIHGTQPQHFGDGTRLSIL.

The V and J genes are TRBV29-1 and TRBJ1-2, with 8 nucleotides matching TRBD1. The CDR3 is made up of 14 amino acids. Germline CDR1 is SQVTM and CDR2 is ANQGSEA. J lost 3 bases, V lost 4 bases, and 7 bases had no gene match. The CDR3 sequence is CSVGSDRADYGYTF. CDR3 nucleotide sequence: TGCAGCGTTGGCTCGGACAGGGCGGACTATGGCTACACCTTC.

This clone was observed once. The chain is built from TRBV6-4 and TRBJ2-2; D might be TRBD2 (5 bases). Germline assignment: CDR1 MRHNA and CDR2 SNTAGT. This CDR3 region has 15 residues. V was cut by 6 bases and J by 0 bases, with 11 bases left in between. CDR3 in DNA: TGTGCCAGCAGACCCTCCGGGGCGAACACCGGGGAGCTGTTTTTT. This translates into CASRPSGANTGELFF.

The chain couples TRBV6-5 to TRBJ1-6, with D possibly matching TRBD1 (5 bases). Deletions cut 2 bases from V and 7 bases from J, with 9 bases between. The CDR3 runs 14 residues. The germline V gene has CDR1 MNHEY and CDR2 SVGAGI. CDR3 residues: CASSYDGGNSPLHF. CDR3 nucleotides: TGTGCCAGCAGTTACGACGGGGGGAATTCACCCCTCCACTTT.

The chain carries TRBV5-1 and TRBJ2-5; possible D gene TRBD1, 5 bases. This CDR3 contains 15 residues. The V gene lost 0 bases and the J gene lost 1 base, with 10 bases spanning the gap. The germline gives CDR1 SGHRS, CDR2 YFSETQ. The CDR3 is CASSLEPGPQETQYF. CDR3 in DNA: TGCGCCAGCAGCTTGGAGCCAGGGCCCCAAGAGACCCAGTACTTC.

The chain joins TRBV5-1 to TRBJ2-3; 11 bases agree with TRBD2. The CDR3 has 16 residues. V gave up 4 bases and J gave up 3 bases; unmatched junction bases: 7. Germline CDR1 reads SGHRS; CDR2 reads YFSETQ. CDR3 nucleotide sequence: TGCGCCAGCAGCCCCTCACTAGCGGGAGAAACAGATACGCAGTATTTT. Amino acid sequence: CASSPSLAGETDTQYF.

CDR3 region: CASTAAGGRPEAFF. The CDR3 DNA reads as TGTGCCAGCACCGCCGCAGGGGGCCGTCCTGAAGCTTTCTTT. This chain connects TRBV7-2 to TRBJ1-1; 8 bases are a match to TRBD1. The germline CDR1 and CDR2 sequences are SGHTA and FQGNSA. CDR3 length: 14 residues. Unmatched junction bases numbered 10, after V lost 7 bases and J lost 6 bases. The variable domain in full, with the rest retrieved from reference TRBV7-2 and TRBJ1-1, is GAGVSQSPSNKVTEKGKDVELRCDPISGHTALYWYRQSLGQGLEFLIYFQGNSAPDKSGLPSDRFSAERTGGSVSTLTIQRTQQEDSAVYLCASTAAGGRPEAFFGQGTRLTVV.

The chain carries TRBV5-1 and TRBJ2-2; 9 bases agree with TRBD1. Per germline, CDR1 SGHRS and CDR2 YFSETQ. The CDR3 runs 15 residues. Trimming took 4 bases from V and 6 from J; bases not matched to a gene: 7. In DNA form, the CDR3 reads TGCGCCAGCAGCCGGCCGGGACAGGGACCCGGGGAGCTGTTTTTT. Protein: CASSRPGQGPGELFF. Combining the CDR3 with reference TRBV5-1 and TRBJ2-2 gives the whole variable domain KAGVTQTPRYLIKTRGQQVTLSCSPISGHRSVSWYQQTPGQGLQFLFEYFSETQRNKGNFPGRFSGRQFSNSRSEMNVSTLELGDSALYLCASSRPGQGPGELFFGEGSRLTVL.

This clone was observed a single time. This chain connects TRBV5-1 to TRBJ1-2; weak D call: TRBD1 (6 bases). The V gene's germline CDR1 is SGHRS and CDR2 YFSETQ. The length of the CDR3 is 15 residues. V lost 0 bases to trimming and J lost 5 bases, with 14 bases between them. The CDR3 sequence: CASSLDAGAGYGYTF. DNA of the CDR3: TGCGCCAGCAGCTTGGATGCAGGGGCGGGGTATGGCTACACCTTC. The full variable domain, rest sourced from reference TRBV5-1 and TRBJ1-2, is KAGVTQTPRYLIKTRGQQVTLSCSPISGHRSVSWYQQTPGQGLQFLFEYFSETQRNKGNFPGRFSGRQFSNSRSEMNVSTLELGDSALYLCASSLDAGAGYGYTFGSGTRLTVV.

The V and J genes are TRBV19 and TRBJ2-6; D not certain. Trimming took off 3 bases at V and 2 bases at J, with 8 bases between the two ends. The CDR3 is 15 amino acids. Germline V gene lookup returns CDR1 LNHDA and CDR2 SQIVND (reference sequence). The CDR3 DNA is TGTGCCAGTAGTATGTTCGAGGCTGGGGCCAACGTCCTGACTTTC. Its protein is CASSMFEAGANVLTF.

V is TRBV28 and J is TRBJ1-5; TRBD1 matches at 7 bases. The ends lost 1 base at V and 0 bases at J; junction bases unmatched: 6. CDR3 length equals 17 residues. Germline lookup yields CDR1 MDHEN and CDR2 SYDVKM. Written as DNA, the CDR3 is TGTGCCAGCAGTTTATCAGGGGGAGCTCATAGCAATCAGCCCCAGCATTTT. Translation gives CASSLSGGAHSNQPQHF. Full variable domain (outside the CDR3, taken from reference TRBV28 and TRBJ1-5): DVKVTQSSRYLVKRTGEKVFLECVQDMDHENMFWYRQDPGLGLRLIYFSYDVKMKEKGDIPEGYSVSREKKERFSLILESASTNQTSMYLCASSLSGGAHSNQPQHFGDGTRLSIL.

The gene calls are TRBV30 and TRBJ1-5; weak D call: TRBD1 (5 bases). V dropped 3 bases and J dropped 5 bases, with 11 bases sitting between them. The CDR3 is 13 amino acids. Germline CDR1 is GTSNPN and CDR2 is SVGIG (reference sequence). In nucleotides, the CDR3 is TGTGCCTGGAGCCAGGGTAATCATCAGCCCCAGCATTTT. This encodes CAWSQGNHQPQHF.

The chain couples TRBV11-1 to TRBJ2-7; D unclear. The germline CDR1 and CDR2 sequences are SGHAT and FQDESV (reference sequence). Trimming took off 0 bases at V and 0 bases at J, with 9 bases between the two ends. The CDR3 loop spans 15 amino acids. The DNA for the CDR3 is TGTGCCAGCAGCTTAGCAAGGCGGCCCTCCTACGAGCAGTACTTC. Its translation: CASSLARRPSYEQYF.